The 31 T cell receptor beta chains in this list originate from one sample, sequenced in a study of T-cell reconstitution after alpha-beta-depleted transplantation in children (dated by TCRdb to about 2016). Read against the paper, the sample's treatment or condition label means: allogeneic hematopoietic cell transplantation with graft depleted of TCRalphabeta T cells and CD19 B cells. The library came from PCR. This sample was sequenced with an Illumina HiSeq 2500. Molecular barcoding was employed in the preparation of TCR libraries, with unique molecular identifiers being used to normalize TCRbeta repertoire quantification. TCRdb cleaned the public reads at Q25 with fastp, built clones with MiXCR and kept in-frame beta chains. Merged by CDR3 protein, the rows form single entries marked with the most common genes and DNA. The sample table holds around 200,000 distinct CDR3 sequences, of which approximately 17% were seen once. Jointly, the top ten make up approximately 40% of the sample.

Here the sequenced sample was PBMCs, mostly from graft donor cells, taken 360 days after TCRalphabeta/CD19-depleted stem cell transplant. These receptors were taken from a male patient between 2 and 9 years old who had a stem cell transplant for acute lymphoblastic leukemia, so the T cells may come from the graft donor.

This clonotype was detected only a few times. The rearrangement joins TRBV27 to TRBJ2-1; D is possibly TRBD1 or TRBD2 (5 bases each). V was clipped by 3 bases and J by 8 bases, with 17 bases between them. This CDR3 spans 15 amino acids. Germline CDR1 reads MNHEY; CDR2 reads SMNVEV (reference sequence). Written as DNA, the CDR3 is TGTGCCAGCAGTTTGGGACGGTCCTTAGGGGATGAGCAGTTCTTC. It specifies CASSLGRSLGDEQFF.

In this sample, this clonotype turned up a few times. V usage is TRBV12-3 or TRBV12-4 and J usage is TRBJ2-1; no definite D call. This CDR3 comprises 11 residues. Trimming took off 6 bases at V and 4 bases at J, with 4 bases between the two ends. In nucleotides, the CDR3 is TGTGCCAGCAGCCGGTACAATGAGCAGTTCTTC. This encodes CASSRYNEQFF.

Ten or more counts support this clonotype. CDR3 sequence: CASSFGSYNSPLHF. DNA for the CDR3: TGTGCCAGCAGTTTTGGGTCGTATAATTCACCCCTCCACTTT. The chain joins TRBV12-3 or TRBV12-4 to TRBJ1-6; unclear D gene. Trimming removed 3 bases from V and 4 bases from J, with 7 bases in between. This CDR3 is built from 14 residues.

This clonotype was observed a handful of times. The chain combines TRBV29-1 with TRBJ2-7; 7 bases are shared with TRBD1. This CDR3 is built from 15 residues. Looked up from germline, CDR1 is SQVTM and CDR2 is ANQGSEA. Trimming removed 5 bases from V and 3 bases from J; junction bases left unmatched: 13. The CDR3 DNA sequence: TGCAGCGTTTCAAAGGGCTCGGGACAGAACTACGAGCAGTACTTC. Its translation: CSVSKGSGQNYEQYF.

In this sample, this clonotype turned up a few times. V usage is TRBV6-2 or TRBV6-3 and J usage is TRBJ2-1; TRBD2 aligns across 9 bases. Trimming at V came to 3 bases and at J to 7 bases, leaving 7 bases not matched to a gene. Germline-derived CDR1 and CDR2 are MNHEY and SVGEGT. CDR3 length: 15 amino acids. The CDR3 loop is CASSYWRGGRNEQFF. As DNA, the CDR3 is TGTGCCAGCAGTTATTGGCGGGGGGGCCGGAATGAGCAGTTCTTC.

This clonotype was recorded many times. V gene TRBV15 combines with J gene TRBJ2-3, with 8 nucleotides matching TRBD2. The germline V gene encodes CDR1 LNHNV and CDR2 YYDKDF (reference sequence). V shed 1 base and J 0 bases; nucleotides not matched to a gene: 9. The CDR3 sequence is 18 residues long. CDR3 bases: TGTGCCACCAGCAGAGCTAAGCGGGGGATGGGGAGCACAGATACGCAGTATTTT. Encoded protein: CATSRAKRGMGSTDTQYF.

This clonotype came up once. This chain joins TRBV19 and TRBJ2-7; 8 bases line up with TRBD1. V lost 4 bases, J lost 5 bases, and 7 bases stayed unmatched. Germline CDR1 LNHDA, CDR2 SQIVND (reference sequence). This CDR3 comprises 14 residues. CDR3 in amino acids: CASSTIRGLHEQYF. Here the CDR3 DNA reads TGTGCCAGTAGTACGATCAGGGGGCTCCACGAGCAGTACTTC.

The V gene is TRBV12-3 or TRBV12-4, the J gene TRBJ2-7, with 7 bases lining up with TRBD1. The CDR3 consists of 15 residues. The ends lost 5 bases at V and 6 bases at J; junction bases unmatched: 13. The CDR3 sequence is CASSDTGAPSGEQYF. DNA for the CDR3: TGTGCCAGCAGTGATACAGGGGCCCCCTCGGGCGAGCAGTACTTC.

The rearrangement uses TRBV6-5 and TRBJ2-7; possibly TRBD2 for D (5 bases). Per the germline V gene, CDR1 is MNHEY and CDR2 is SVGAGI. This CDR3 is built from 17 residues. The V end lost 0 bases, the J end lost 1 base, and 16 bases lay between the germline ends. CDR3 residues: CASSYSSAFGLSYEQYF. The CDR3 coding sequence is TGTGCCAGCAGTTACTCCTCAGCCTTCGGACTTTCCTACGAGCAGTACTTC.

The J gene is TRBJ2-1, the V gene TRBV3-1; 12 bases agree with TRBD2. CDR3 length: 18 amino acids. From germline, CDR1 is LGHDT and CDR2 YNNKEL (reference sequence). The V gene end was trimmed by 3 bases and the J gene end by 0 bases; junction bases not matched to a gene: 6. The CDR3 DNA reads as TGTGCCAGCAGCCAGACTAGCGGGGGTGTTAGCTCCTACAATGAGCAGTTCTTC. It encodes CASSQTSGGVSSYNEQFF.

V is TRBV29-1 and J is TRBJ2-5, with a weak D call TRBD1 (6 bases). With 2 bases removed from V and 6 bases from J, the gap between germline ends came to 10 bases. The CDR3 is made up of 12 amino acids. The germline V gene has CDR1 SQVTM and CDR2 ANQGSEA. DNA for the CDR3: TGCAGCGTTGAACAGGGGTGGAAGACCCAGTACTTC. It is translated as CSVEQGWKTQYF.

The table lists this clonotype with a few counts. The chain joins TRBV7-9 to TRBJ2-7; D assignment may be TRBD1 or TRBD2 (5 bases each). The CDR3 is 15 residues long. V was trimmed by 5 bases and J by 2 bases, leaving 16 bases between them. Germline assignment: CDR1 SEHNR and CDR2 FQNEAQ (reference sequence). CDR3 sequence: CASSPPGAPPYEQYF. CDR3 nucleotides: TGTGCCAGCAGCCCCCCCGGGGCGCCCCCCTACGAGCAGTACTTC.

V usage is TRBV5-1 and J usage is TRBJ2-7; TRBD1 might be the D (6 bases). Germline assignment: CDR1 SGHRS and CDR2 YFSETQ. Trimming cost V 0 bases and J 2 bases, with 9 bases left between them. This CDR3 comprises 14 residues. The CDR3 DNA follows: TGCGCCAGCAGCTTGGAAGGGGGAACCTACGAGCAGTACTTC. This translates into CASSLEGGTYEQYF.

The chain links TRBV12-3 or TRBV12-4 to TRBJ1-2; no firm D call. Trimming took off 5 bases at V and 0 bases at J, with 4 bases between the two ends. The CDR3 spans 12 residues. CDR3 DNA: TGTGCCAGCAGTCGCTCTAACTATGGCTACACCTTC. This sequence encodes CASSRSNYGYTF.

The J gene is TRBJ1-3, the V gene TRBV6-5; TRBD1 matches at 8 bases. The length of the CDR3 is 17 residues. With V trimmed by 2 bases and J by 0 bases, 6 bases remained unmatched. Germline CDR1 reads MNHEY; CDR2 reads SVGAGI. CDR3: CASSYRVDRGSGNTIYF. CDR3 nucleotide sequence: TGTGCCAGCAGTTACCGGGTAGACAGGGGCTCTGGAAACACCATATATTTT.

In DNA, the CDR3 is TGCGCCAGCAGACAACAGGGGACACTCACTGAAGCTTTCTTT. Protein sequence: CASRQQGTLTEAFF. The J gene is TRBJ1-1, the V gene TRBV5-1; TRBD1 matches at 7 bases. The junction had 8 bases not matched to a gene; V was cut back by 5 bases and J by 4 bases. The length of the CDR3 is 14 residues. The germline CDR1 and CDR2 sequences are SGHRS and YFSETQ.

The chain has TRBV11-2 and TRBJ2-3; TRBD2 matches 9 bases. Germline assignment: CDR1 SGHAT and CDR2 FQNNGV. The length of the CDR3 is 18 residues. V shed 1 base and J 2 bases; nucleotides not matched to a gene: 10. The CDR3 DNA sequence: TGTGCCAGCAGCTTAGGAGAAGGGCTAGCGGGGTTCACAGATACGCAGTATTTT. It is translated as CASSLGEGLAGFTDTQYF.

This clonotype has more than one count but fewer than ten. The V and J genes are TRBV7-9 and TRBJ1-1, with D possibly TRBD1 on 5 matching bases. Trimming removed 5 bases from V and 1 base from J, with 14 bases in between. This CDR3 has 15 amino acids. The V gene's germline CDR1 is SEHNR and CDR2 FQNEAQ (reference sequence). The CDR3 reads CASSPRLGANTEAFF. The DNA of the CDR3 is TGTGCCAGCAGCCCCCGTCTAGGGGCGAACACTGAAGCTTTCTTT.

The chain joins TRBV20-1 to TRBJ2-1; D is unclear. Trimming pared 3 bases from V and 4 bases from J, leaving 10 bases between. This CDR3 comprises 13 residues. Germline V gives CDR1 DFQATT, CDR2 SNEGSKA (reference sequence). CDR3 protein: CSASSDWYNEQFF. DNA of the CDR3: TGCAGTGCTAGCTCCGACTGGTACAATGAGCAGTTCTTC.

The rearrangement links TRBV11-1 to TRBJ2-1; TRBD1 agrees at 9 bases. The CDR3 is 18 residues long. Trimming removed 0 bases from V and 4 bases from J; junction bases left unmatched: 10. CDR1 and CDR2 (germline): SGHAT, FQDESV (reference sequence). CDR3 in amino acids: CASSLAPPRDRAYNEQFF. As DNA, the CDR3 is TGTGCCAGCAGCTTAGCCCCGCCGAGGGACAGGGCGTACAATGAGCAGTTCTTC.

This clonotype has more than one count but fewer than ten. The rearrangement joins TRBV12-3 or TRBV12-4 to TRBJ1-1; D uncertain. V lost 5 bases, J lost 5 bases, and 12 bases lay in between. This CDR3 region has 13 residues. In DNA, the CDR3 is TGTGCCAGCAGTGCCACGGAGTTGACTGAAGCTTTCTTT. Translated, it gives CASSATELTEAFF.

This clonotype was picked up a small number of times. The chain carries TRBV3-1 and TRBJ2-1, with 12 bases fitting TRBD1. CDR3 length equals 15 residues. Losses at the gene ends were 6 bases for V and 7 bases for J; bases not matched to a gene: 7. Germline V gene sequence: CDR1 LGHDT, CDR2 YNNKEL (reference sequence). The CDR3: CASSFWDRGPNEQFF. CDR3 in DNA: TGTGCCAGCAGTTTTTGGGACAGGGGGCCTAATGAGCAGTTCTTC.

V usage is TRBV6-5 and J usage is TRBJ2-2; 14 bases map to TRBD2. The CDR3 extends over 18 amino acids. V lost 8 bases to trimming and J lost 1 base; unmatched junction nucleotides: 9. Germline loops: CDR1 MNHEY, CDR2 SVGAGI. The CDR3 sequence: CASRVGLAGGMNTGELFF. The CDR3 DNA reads TGTGCCAGCCGGGTCGGACTAGCGGGGGGCATGAACACCGGGGAGCTGTTTTTT.

The chain couples TRBV7-9 to TRBJ2-2; the D is unclear. The V gene lost 2 bases and the J gene lost 1 base, with 11 bases spanning the gap. Germline CDR1 is SEHNR and CDR2 is FQNEAQ (reference sequence). CDR3 length equals 16 residues. CDR3 region: CASSLIPSRNTGELFF. The CDR3 DNA reads as TGTGCCAGCAGCTTAATCCCCAGCAGGAACACCGGGGAGCTGTTTTTT.

This clonotype was detected a few times. This chain's CDR3 is CASSLGPGQFYEQYF. For the CDR3, the DNA is TGTGCCAGCAGCTTAGGCCCGGGACAGTTCTACGAGCAGTACTTC. This chain connects TRBV7-6 to TRBJ2-7; 7 bases fit TRBD1. J gave up 3 bases and V 1 base, and 6 bases lay outside the gene matches. The CDR3 covers 15 residues. The germline V gene encodes CDR1 SGHVS and CDR2 FNYEAQ.

CDR3 region: CAISESGGRPSEQYF. The CDR3 nucleotides read TGTGCCATCAGTGAGTCGGGAGGGAGGCCCTCCGAGCAGTACTTC. The chain has TRBV10-3 and TRBJ2-7; 7 positions match TRBD2. This CDR3 spans 15 amino acids. The germline CDR1 and CDR2 sequences are ENHRY and SYGVKD. The V and J ends lost 0 bases and 6 bases, in that order; junction bases with no gene match: 8.

CDR3 sequence reads: CASRAYQTNEQFF. In DNA, the CDR3 is TGTGCCAGCAGAGCCTATCAGACCAATGAGCAGTTCTTC. The V gene is TRBV5-5, the J gene TRBJ2-1; D is ambiguous. The CDR3 has 13 residues. The V end lost 5 bases, the J end lost 6 bases, and 12 bases lay between the germline ends. Per the germline V gene, CDR1 is SGHKS and CDR2 is YYEKEE (reference sequence). The whole variable domain, filled in from reference TRBV5-5 and TRBJ2-1, reads DAGVTQSPTHLIKTRGQQVTLRCSPISGHKSVSWYQQVLGQGPQFIFQYYEKEERGRGNFPDRFSARQFPNYSSELNVNALLLGDSALYLCASRAYQTNEQFFGPGTRLTVL.

The chain uses TRBV29-1 and TRBJ2-7; 8 positions agree with TRBD1. Germline V gives CDR1 SQVTM, CDR2 ANQGSEA. The CDR3 totals 15 residues. The V and J ends lost 1 base and 0 bases, in that order; junction bases with no gene match: 5. The CDR3 reads CSVEVWTGSSYEQYF. The CDR3 nucleotides are TGCAGCGTTGAAGTTTGGACAGGGAGCTCCTACGAGCAGTACTTC.

The CDR3 coding sequence is TGTGCCAGCAGCATCGACAGGGCGGGAGAGCAGTACTTC. Amino acid sequence: CASSIDRAGEQYF. V usage is TRBV7-2 and J usage is TRBJ2-7; D perhaps matches TRBD1 (7 bases). V was cut by 5 bases and J by 7 bases, with 15 bases left in between. Germline-derived CDR1 and CDR2 are SGHTA and FQGNSA. CDR3 length: 13 residues.

This clonotype was detected a few times. The chain recombines TRBV11-3 with TRBJ2-1, with TRBD2 as a possible D gene (5 bases). The germline V gene encodes CDR1 SGHNT and CDR2 YENEEA. This CDR3 is 13 amino acids long. The V end was cut by 5 bases, the J end by 5 bases, with 10 bases between. CDR3 nucleotide sequence: TGTGCCAGCAGCCCCGCGGAGGACAATGAGCAGTTCTTC. Protein product: CASSPAEDNEQFF. Full variable domain (missing parts from reference TRBV11-3 and TRBJ2-1): EAGVVQSPRYKIIEKKQPVAFWCNPISGHNTLYWYLQNLGQGPELLIRYENEEAVDDSQLPKDRFSAERLKGVDSTLKIQPAELGDSAVYLCASSPAEDNEQFFGPGTRLTVL.

This clonotype was observed a handful of times. This chain connects TRBV6-2 or TRBV6-3 to TRBJ2-1; 10 bases align to TRBD1. CDR3 length: 15 amino acids. Looked up from germline, CDR1 is MNHEY and CDR2 is SVGEGT. The trim removed 3 bases at V and 7 bases at J, leaving 6 bases unmatched. The CDR3 here is CASSYWTGGMNEQFF. The DNA of the CDR3 is TGTGCCAGCAGTTATTGGACAGGGGGTATGAATGAGCAGTTCTTC.